The T cell receptor beta chain under discussion was sequenced for a study of T cells in Graves' hyperthyroidism and ophthalmopathy. Study observations and caveats: Also found in blood were most expanded thyroid clonotypes above 0.001.

This clonotype was detected many times. Its target is unknown. This CDR3 has 11 residues. V lost 7 bases, J lost 3 bases, and 8 bases lay in between. Germline V gene lookup returns CDR1 SQVTM and CDR2 ANQGSEA. Amplification of TCR beta CDR3 regions was performed using RNA transcripts as template. The TCR CDR3 was amplified in a first-round RT-PCR using the HTBI primer set. Using its own MiXCR run on the multiplex PCR reads, TCRdb lists one record per CDR3 protein. This sample has 250,000 to 300,000 distinct CDR3 sequences, with about 13% found just once. The source material was blood. The genes are TRBV29-1 and TRBJ2-3, with D uncertain. The TCR originated in a woman aged 35 to 49 with Graves' hyperthyroidism. CDR3 bases: TGCAGCGCTGAGGTTACAGATACGCAGTATTTT. This sequence encodes CSAEVTDTQYF.